This is a list of T cell receptor beta chains from one sample in a study of technical replicates of blood from a handful of donors. Measured with immunoSEQ multiplex PCR; TCRdb has only the in-frame clones, and not every one. The table includes 75,000 to 100,000 clones, less than 95% detected once. Material: T cells isolated from PBMCs. The receptors here all came from a human donor in good health. Each CDR3 is given with its conserved first and last residue. The order of the fields is CDR3 protein, clone size, V gene, J gene, CDR3 length. A clone size is listed for some rows: how often the clone was seen (once, few, many), or a class if it is expanded.

CASSPREIINGYTF,NA,TRBV9,TRBJ1-2,14
CASSGGTANEQFF,NA,TRBV6-4,TRBJ2-1,13
CSVVQGSMNTEAFF,NA,TRBV29-1,TRBJ1-1,14
CASSLWASRVETQYF,NA,TRBV27,TRBJ2-5,15
CASSVGGLAKNIQYF,NA,TRBV9,TRBJ2-4,15
CASSTGGNSYEQYF,NA,TRBV7-2,NA,14
CASTHGTSTYEQYF,NA,TRBV4-2,TRBJ2-7,14
CAWSSGRGINEQFF,NA,TRBV30,TRBJ2-1,14
CASSSTVYEQYF,NA,TRBV5-6,TRBJ2-7,12
CSVFQGPNTEAFF,NA,TRBV29-1,TRBJ1-1,13
CASTTTGGLTEAFF,NA,TRBV2,TRBJ1-1,14
CASNPYSGRDNEQFF,NA,TRBV11-2,TRBJ2-1,15
CSVEYMAGTSSYEQYF,NA,TRBV29-1,TRBJ2-7,16
CASSIPGQGAEKLFF,NA,TRBV19,TRBJ1-4,15
CASSLDRGLGDTQYF,NA,TRBV7-2,TRBJ2-3,15
CASSLDLGTGGGGYTF,NA,TRBV7-8,TRBJ1-2,16
CASSLASGTGGPTGELFF,NA,TRBV7-2,TRBJ2-2,18
CASSGADPTNEKLFF,NA,TRBV25-1,TRBJ1-4,15
CAISVSYYEQYF,NA,TRBV10-3,TRBJ2-7,12
CSALAGVNEQFF,NA,TRBV29-1,TRBJ2-1,12
CASSDPSGRAKNEQFF,NA,TRBV25-1,TRBJ2-1,16
CASSEMDREYADTQYF,NA,TRBV25-1,TRBJ2-3,16
CASSYDDRNFGYTF,NA,TRBV6-5,TRBJ1-2,14
CASSQDVIGAPGAKLFF,once,TRBV4-3,TRBJ1-4,17
CASSPGVSGTDTQYF,NA,TRBV7-9,TRBJ2-3,15
CASSIAGTMDEQFF,NA,TRBV27,TRBJ2-1,14
CASSLGGTSETDTQYF,NA,TRBV7-7,TRBJ2-3,16
CASSHQGAGYTF,NA,TRBV23-1,TRBJ1-2,12
CASSFGLDETEAFF,NA,TRBV6-5,TRBJ1-1,14
CASSLGLASRDTQYF,NA,TRBV11-3,TRBJ2-3,15